Detailed here is one T cell receptor beta chain. How the authors handled the data: Researchers report that nucleated cell counts were estimated from reference gene primer amplification. Profiled with immunoSEQ multiplex PCR; TCRdb holds only in-frame clones, not every one. V, J and clone size are those of that table, while D and trimming were read from the DNA. The table includes under 150,000 clones, roughly 80% detected once. This sample is part of a study of blood T cell repertoires in COVID-19. In the study overall: Samples taken during acute and convalescent COVID-19 were collected in the United States, Italy and Spain. T cells, B-cell-depleted T cells, or PBMCs provided the cDNA or gDNA that served as material.

This CDR3 region has 16 residues. Trimming removed 3 bases from V and 8 bases from J; junction bases left unmatched: 9. Germline V gene sequence: CDR1 ENHRY, CDR2 SYGVKD. The gene calls are TRBV10-3 and TRBJ1-4; 10 positions agree with TRBD1. The sample taken for sequencing was peripheral blood. The TCR comes from a human donor in a cohort sampled during active COVID-19. The DNA of the CDR3 is TGTGCCATCAGTGATGGGACAGGGGTCGTTGTGGAAAAACTGTTTTTT. Translating it yields CAISDGTGVVVEKLFF.